Shown below are 32 T cell receptor beta chains from a single sample sequenced in a study of T cell responses to AZD1222 COVID-19 vaccine. Some clones are missing from TCRdb's copy, which holds only in-frame ones; the method was immunoSEQ multiplex PCR. The table lists about 180,000 clones, about nine tenths of them singletons, with approximately 1.9% in the top ten. The sequencing used peripheral blood, collected 28 days after the second AZD1222 dose. The receptors stem from an adult who received the AZD1222 COVID-19 vaccine.

The chain employs TRBV12-3 or TRBV12-4 and TRBJ2-5; perhaps D is TRBD1 or TRBD2 (6 bases each). The V end was cut by 6 bases, the J end by 5 bases, with 13 bases between. The CDR3 length is 13 residues. CDR3 DNA sequence: TGTGCCAGCAGACCAAGAGGGGGGGAGACCCAGTACTTC. Its translation: CASRPRGGETQYF.

The rearrangement uses TRBV5-5 and TRBJ2-3, with a tentative D call TRBD2 (5 bases). Trimming stripped 1 base from V and 2 bases from J, with 11 bases between. The CDR3 is made up of 15 amino acids. Germline CDR1 reads SGHKS; CDR2 reads YYEKEE (reference sequence). The DNA of the CDR3 is TGTGCCAGCAGCTTGAGGACTCCCTCCACAGATACGCAGTATTTT. Protein: CASSLRTPSTDTQYF.

The V gene is TRBV2, the J gene TRBJ2-1; TRBD2 matches 13 bases. The CDR3 sequence is 16 residues long. The germline CDR1 and CDR2 sequences are SNHLY and FYNNEI. V was pared by 6 bases and J by 5 bases, with 7 bases of the junction left unmatched. CDR3 amino acids: CASSERLAGGHNEQFF. CDR3 nucleotides: TGTGCCAGCAGCGAAAGACTAGCGGGGGGTCACAATGAGCAGTTCTTC. Using reference TRBV2 and TRBJ2-1 for the parts outside the CDR3, the full variable domain is EPEVTQTPSHQVTQMGQEVILRCVPISNHLYFYWYRQILGQKVEFLVSFYNNEISEKSEIFDDQFSVERPDGSNFTLKIRSTKLEDSAMYFCASSERLAGGHNEQFFGPGTRLTVL.

This sequence joins TRBV7-6 and TRBJ2-3; perhaps TRBD1 as D (6 bases). The CDR3 consists of 13 residues. V lost 5 bases and J 2 bases, leaving 8 bases between the germline ends. Per the germline V gene, CDR1 is SGHVS and CDR2 is FNYEAQ. CDR3 amino acids: CASSQGFTDTQYF. The CDR3 DNA sequence: TGTGCCAGCAGCCAGGGGTTCACAGATACGCAGTATTTT.

This chain joins TRBV6-4 and TRBJ2-7; D gene ambiguous. Germline CDR1 reads MRHNA; CDR2 reads SNTAGT. This CDR3 has 10 residues. Trimming cost V 4 bases and J 5 bases, with 3 bases left between them. CDR3 bases: TGTGCCAGCAGTGTGAACGAGCAGTACTTC. Translating it yields CASSVNEQYF.

The J gene is TRBJ2-3, the V gene TRBV6-5, with 8 bases matching TRBD1. After removal of 6 bases from V and 6 bases from J, the junction contained 8 bases not matched to a gene. The CDR3 covers 14 residues. Looked up from germline, CDR1 is MNHEY and CDR2 is SVGAGI. This CDR3 is CASRSPGQEDTQYF. The CDR3 DNA sequence: TGTGCCAGCAGGAGCCCGGGACAGGAGGATACGCAGTATTTT.

The V call is TRBV11-3, the J call TRBJ2-2; the match to TRBD1 covers 12 bases. V shed 5 bases and J 1 base; nucleotides not matched to a gene: 5. The length of the CDR3 is 17 residues. CDR1 and CDR2 from the germline V gene are SGHNT and YENEEA. The CDR3 region is CASSGTGGLGNTGELFF. The CDR3 bases are TGTGCCAGCAGCGGGACAGGGGGCTTGGGGAACACCGGGGAGCTGTTTTTT.

V gene TRBV19 combines with J gene TRBJ1-5; TRBD1 is a possible D gene (6 bases). The CDR3 has 14 amino acids. V was clipped by 2 bases and J by 7 bases, with 12 bases between them. Germline V gives CDR1 LNHDA, CDR2 SQIVND (reference sequence). In nucleotides, the CDR3 is TGTGCCAGTAGTATAACCACAGGGAGGCAGCCCCAGCATTTT. This sequence encodes CASSITTGRQPQHF.

CDR3 in DNA: TGCGCCAGCAGCTTGGGGCCAGTCAGCCCCGCCGAAAAACTGTTTTTT. Translating it yields CASSLGPVSPAEKLFF. V usage is TRBV5-1 and J usage is TRBJ1-4; D not resolved. Germline CDR1 and CDR2: SGHRS and YFSETQ. Trimming cost V 0 bases and J 8 bases, with 17 bases left between them. The CDR3 runs 16 residues.

The V gene is TRBV2, the J gene TRBJ1-1; 7 nucleotides agree with TRBD1. J gave up 6 bases and V 6 bases, and 7 bases lay outside the gene matches. Germline CDR1 is SNHLY and CDR2 is FYNNEI. This CDR3 region has 13 residues. The CDR3 nucleotides are TGTGCCAGCAGCGGTACAGGGGTCGCTGAAGCTTTCTTT. Its translation: CASSGTGVAEAFF.

CDR3 in amino acids: CASPGLAGYDEQYF. DNA for the CDR3: TGTGCCAGCCCTGGCCTAGCGGGGTATGACGAGCAGTACTTC. This chain links TRBV18 with TRBJ2-7, with 9 bases fitting TRBD2. Trimming at V came to 8 bases and at J to 5 bases, leaving 10 bases not matched to a gene. Germline V gene sequence: CDR1 KGHSH, CDR2 LQKENI. CDR3 size: 14 residues.

V gene TRBV14 combines with J gene TRBJ2-1; weak D call: TRBD2 (6 bases). Germline values: CDR1 SGHDN, CDR2 FVKESK. The CDR3 extends over 15 amino acids. Trimming pared 2 bases from V and 8 bases from J, leaving 16 bases between. The CDR3 sequence: CASSQLGGRGDEQFF. In DNA, the CDR3 is TGTGCCAGCAGCCAACTCGGAGGGCGCGGCGATGAGCAGTTCTTC.

The CDR3 is CASSEDGDRMFF. CDR3 DNA sequence: TGTGCCAGCAGTGAAGATGGGGACAGGATGTTCTTC. This chain connects TRBV6-1 to TRBJ2-1; 8 nucleotides line up with TRBD1. This CDR3 is built from 12 residues. The junction had 5 bases not matched to a gene; V was cut back by 1 base and J by 15 bases. The germline CDR1 and CDR2 sequences are MNHNS and SASEGT.

This chain uses TRBV4-1 with TRBJ1-2; TRBD1 matches at 8 bases. The CDR3 loop spans 16 amino acids. V gave up 5 bases and J gave up 5 bases; unmatched junction bases: 13. The germline V gene encodes CDR1 MGHRA and CDR2 YSYEKL. The CDR3, as DNA: TGCGCCAGCAGCGGAGTAAATACAGGGGGTTGGTATGGCTACACCTTC. Protein product: CASSGVNTGGWYGYTF.

The chain employs TRBV6-6 and TRBJ2-5; D gene uncertain. Germline V gene data show CDR1 as MNHNY and CDR2 as SVGAGI (reference sequence). This CDR3 spans 14 amino acids. Trimming took off 5 bases at V and 9 bases at J, with 19 bases between the two ends. In DNA, the CDR3 is TGTGCCAGCAGTCCCCAGGCAGCCGTCAGGCCCCAGTACTTC. Its translation is CASSPQAAVRPQYF.

The rearrangement links TRBV7-3 to TRBJ1-1; 8 positions match TRBD1. The trim removed 5 bases at V and 8 bases at J, leaving 7 bases unmatched. Germline CDR1 reads SGHTA; CDR2 reads FQGTGA. The CDR3 extends over 13 amino acids. CDR3 sequence reads: CASSLDRGREAFF. CDR3 sequence (DNA): TGTGCCAGCAGCCTCGACAGGGGTAGGGAAGCTTTCTTT.

The chain joins TRBV30 to TRBJ2-1, with 8 bases lining up with TRBD2. V shed 3 bases, J shed 2 bases, and the junction held 15 bases outside the gene matches. Germline CDR1 reads GTSNPN; CDR2 reads SVGIG (reference sequence). The CDR3 is 18 residues long. The CDR3, as DNA: TGTGCCTGGAGCGCCACCCAATTGGGGACTAGGCCCTACAATGAGCAGTTCTTC. Its protein is CAWSATQLGTRPYNEQFF.

This clone was seen just once. The V gene is TRBV4-1, the J gene TRBJ2-3; 10 bases match TRBD2. The germline CDR1 and CDR2 sequences are MGHRA and YSYEKL. The V segment lost 0 bases and the J segment 6 bases; nucleotides outside the gene matches: 9. This CDR3 is 17 amino acids long. CDR3 DNA sequence: TGCGCCAGCAGCCAAGAGCCCCTAGCGGGAGCTCCCGATACGCAGTATTTT. The encoded protein is CASSQEPLAGAPDTQYF.

The chain joins TRBV5-1 to TRBJ1-2; no clear D. Trimming took off 0 bases at V and 0 bases at J, with 12 bases between the two ends. This CDR3 contains 16 residues. The germline CDR1 and CDR2 sequences are SGHRS and YFSETQ. The CDR3 spells CASSLVGPAANYGYTF. CDR3 coding DNA: TGCGCCAGCAGCTTGGTAGGGCCGGCCGCTAACTATGGCTACACCTTC.

The CDR3 region is CASSFGPGRIYTF. CDR3 sequence (DNA): TGTGCCAGCAGTTTTGGACCGGGTAGAATCTACACCTTC. V gene TRBV12-3 or TRBV12-4 combines with J gene TRBJ1-2; D uncertain. This CDR3 is 13 amino acids long. V was clipped by 3 bases and J by 10 bases, with 15 bases between them.

V usage is TRBV5-4 and J usage is TRBJ2-2; D is unresolved. V was clipped by 4 bases and J by 4 bases, with 14 bases between them. Germline V CDR1 and CDR2: SGHNT, YYREEE (reference sequence). The CDR3 runs to 15 residues. The CDR3, as DNA: TGTGCCAGCAGCGGCGACATGATTAGCACCGGGGAGCTGTTTTTT. Translated: CASSGDMISTGELFF.

This rearrangement joins TRBV4-1 to TRBJ1-1; D unclear. V dropped 0 bases and J dropped 0 bases, with 11 bases sitting between them. CDR1 and CDR2 (germline): MGHRA, YSYEKL. CDR3 length equals 16 residues. The CDR3 here is CASSQEKRQMNTEAFF. CDR3 DNA sequence: TGCGCCAGCAGCCAAGAGAAAAGACAAATGAACACTGAAGCTTTCTTT.

A note on this clone: The same CDR3 also results from other DNA sequences found in this sample. The chain uses TRBV7-2 and TRBJ1-1; TRBD1 agrees at 7 bases. The V and J ends lost 2 bases and 3 bases, in that order; junction bases with no gene match: 0. CDR1 and CDR2 (germline): SGHTA, FQGNSA. The CDR3 covers 13 residues. CDR3 residues: CASSLQGDTEAFF. As DNA, the CDR3 is TGTGCCAGCAGCTTACAGGGGGACACTGAAGCTTTCTTT.

About this clone: At one boundary the junction diverges from the germline segment, which might be a read error. This chain connects TRBV5-4 to TRBJ1-6, with D uncertain. This CDR3 contains 14 residues. In germline, CDR1 is SGHNT, CDR2 YYREEE (reference sequence). CDR3 sequence: CASSLDSYNSPLYF. In nucleotides, the CDR3 is TGTGCCAGCAGCTTGGACTCCTATAATTCACCCCTCTACTTT.

This clone was recorded only once. J is TRBJ2-1 and V is TRBV12-3 or TRBV12-4, with no clear D. This CDR3 has 11 amino acids. The V end was cut by 5 bases, the J end by 8 bases, with 7 bases between. The CDR3 sequence: CASSTQDEQFF. CDR3 in DNA: TGTGCCAGCAGTACCCAGGATGAGCAGTTCTTC.

This chain uses TRBV4-1 with TRBJ1-2, with D tentatively TRBD1 (5 bases). CDR3 length: 17 amino acids. Germline V gene sequence: CDR1 MGHRA, CDR2 YSYEKL. The germline V and J ends were trimmed by 5 bases and 7 bases, with 26 bases remaining between them. DNA of the CDR3: TGCGCCAGCAGCTCACGTGGCGGAAGGGGCCGCCAGGGTGGCTACACCTTC. Residues: CASSSRGGRGRQGGYTF.

The chain is built from TRBV4-2 and TRBJ2-7; 11 nucleotides line up with TRBD2. Germline CDR1 and CDR2: LGHNA and YNFKEQ. V shed 3 bases, J shed 1 base, and the junction held 5 bases outside the gene matches. This CDR3 region has 16 residues. The CDR3 DNA reads as TGTGCCAGCAGCCAGTCCGGGACTAGCGGTTCCTACGAGCAGTACTTC. Its translation: CASSQSGTSGSYEQYF.

The J gene is TRBJ2-4, the V gene TRBV2, with D perhaps matching TRBD2 (7 bases). CDR1 and CDR2 from the germline V gene are SNHLY and FYNNEI. With 6 bases removed from V and 0 bases from J, the gap between germline ends came to 15 bases. This CDR3 contains 16 residues. DNA for the CDR3: TGTGCCAGCAGAGCCAGGGGAGGGCAAGCCAAAAACATTCAGTACTTC. Its protein is CASRARGGQAKNIQYF.

The CDR3 DNA reads TGTGCCAGCAGCCACACCGGGGAGCTGTTTTTT. Its translation is CASSHTGELFF. J is TRBJ2-2 and V is TRBV3-1 (or the pseudogene TRBV3-2); D is ambiguous. CDR3 length: 11 residues. CDR1 LGHDT and CDR2 YNNKEL come from the germline V gene (reference sequence). V was clipped by 3 bases and J by 4 bases, with 0 bases between them.

CDR3 coding DNA: TGTGCCAGCAGCCCACCGGGACTAGCGGGAAGCATCACAGATACGCAGTATTTT. As protein: CASSPPGLAGSITDTQYF. The chain combines TRBV7-9 with TRBJ2-3; 13 bases line up with TRBD2. Germline V CDR1 and CDR2: SEHNR, FQNEAQ (reference sequence). The V gene end was trimmed by 5 bases and the J gene end by 2 bases; junction bases not matched to a gene: 10. This CDR3 comprises 18 residues.

This clone was seen once. The rearrangement links TRBV5-1 to TRBJ1-1; 9 nucleotides align to TRBD1. This CDR3 comprises 15 residues. Per the germline V gene, CDR1 is SGHRS and CDR2 is YFSETQ. With V trimmed by 4 bases and J by 4 bases, 8 bases remained unmatched. CDR3 residues: CASSRDRATGTEAFF. CDR3 in DNA: TGCGCCAGCAGCAGGGACAGGGCTACGGGCACTGAAGCTTTCTTT.

This chain joins TRBV30 and TRBJ2-7, with a weak D call TRBD2 (5 bases). V was shortened by 1 base and J by 4 bases, with 8 bases between the two germline ends. This CDR3 region has 12 residues. Germline V gives CDR1 GTSNPN, CDR2 SVGIG (reference sequence). The CDR3 DNA is TGTGCCTGGAGTGGGAGGCAGTACGAGCAGTACTTC. Amino acids: CAWSGRQYEQYF.